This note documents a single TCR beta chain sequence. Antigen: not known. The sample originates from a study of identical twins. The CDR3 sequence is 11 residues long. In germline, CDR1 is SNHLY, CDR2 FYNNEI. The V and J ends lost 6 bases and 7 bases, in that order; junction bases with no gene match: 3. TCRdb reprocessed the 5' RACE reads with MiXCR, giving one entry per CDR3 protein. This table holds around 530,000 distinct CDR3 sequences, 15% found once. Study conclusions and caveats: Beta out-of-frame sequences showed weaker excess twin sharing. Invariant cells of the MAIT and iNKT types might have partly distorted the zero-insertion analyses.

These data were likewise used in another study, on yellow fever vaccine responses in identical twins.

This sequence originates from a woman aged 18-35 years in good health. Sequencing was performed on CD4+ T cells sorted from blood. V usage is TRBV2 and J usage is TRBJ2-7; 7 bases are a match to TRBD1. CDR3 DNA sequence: TGTGCCAGCAGCAACAGGGGAGAGCAGTACTTC. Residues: CASSNRGEQYF.